Following are 13 T cell receptor beta chains from one sample sequenced in a study of shared clonotypes between healthy human individuals (dated by TCRdb to about 2020). Libraries came from the immunoSEQ multiplex PCR assay. TCRdb took this table from immuneACCESS and kept in-frame rearrangements with V and J called. Such tables lack part of the clones; where checked against another copy, unresolved V genes explain under half of the gap, and the rest is unexplained. The sample table lists roughly 2.1 million clones, 85% to 95% of them with a count of one. Around 1.7% of the sample is in the top ten clones. CD8 naive samples were obtained by positive selection for CCR7 among CD45RO-negative cells, yielding a CD45RA+CCR7+ population from which TemRA cells were excluded. The source material was naive CD8+ T cells from PBMCs. The sample's cell subset or site label is to be understood as: CD45RA+CCR7+. These receptors all stem from a man in his late teens or twenties in good health. Some clones in this sample may be carry-over from other donors' samples.

As regards this clone: The same CDR3 also results from other DNA sequences found in this sample. This rearrangement joins TRBV27 to TRBJ2-1; a possible D gene is TRBD1 (6 bases). The V end lost 5 bases, the J end lost 8 bases, and 10 bases lay between the germline ends. The CDR3 totals 12 residues. Germline-derived CDR1 and CDR2 are MNHEY and SMNVEV (reference sequence). CDR3 sequence reads: CASSPGGHEQFF. DNA for the CDR3: TGTGCCAGCAGTCCTGGGGGCCATGAGCAGTTCTTC.

This rearrangement joins TRBV7-9 to TRBJ2-1; D is perhaps TRBD1 or TRBD2 (5 bases each). CDR3 length equals 13 residues. The germline V gene encodes CDR1 SEHNR and CDR2 FQNEAQ (reference sequence). V was shortened by 3 bases and J by 8 bases, with 11 bases between the two germline ends. This CDR3 is CASSFALGDEQFF. For the CDR3, the DNA is TGTGCCAGCAGCTTTGCACTGGGGGATGAGCAGTTCTTC. Looking up the rest from reference TRBV7-9 and TRBJ2-1 gives the full variable domain: DTGVSQNPRHKITKRGQNVTFRCDPISEHNRLYWYRQTLGQGPEFLTYFQNEAQLEKSRLLSDRFSAERPKGSFSTLEIQRTEQGDSAMYLCASSFALGDEQFFGPGTRLTVL.

The gene calls are TRBV9 and TRBJ2-7; 11 bases map to TRBD2. CDR1 is SGDLS, CDR2 YYNGEE, per germline. V was clipped by 4 bases and J by 2 bases; unmatched bases: 5. This CDR3 contains 15 residues. Here the CDR3 DNA reads TGTGCCAGCAGCATTGGGACTAGCGGAGCCTACGAGCAGTACTTC. It codes for CASSIGTSGAYEQYF.

This clone appeared a few times. Additional DNA sequences in this sample encode the identical CDR3. CDR3 sequence: CASSLRESNQPQHF. The CDR3, as DNA: TGTGCCAGCAGTTTGCGGGAGAGCAATCAGCCCCAGCATTTT. The V and J genes are TRBV27 and TRBJ1-5; D is uncertain. CDR1 MNHEY and CDR2 SMNVEV come from the germline V gene (reference sequence). CDR3 length equals 14 residues. V lost 3 bases, J lost 1 base, and 7 bases lay in between.

The chain recombines TRBV5-3 with TRBJ2-5, with 13 bases that match TRBD2. TRBV5-3 belongs to the ORF category, with a function that is uncertain. The CDR3 covers 18 residues. V gave up 0 bases and J gave up 2 bases; unmatched junction bases: 7. CDR3 bases: TGTGCCAGAAGCTTGGTGACCGGACTAGCGGGAGATCAAGAGACCCAGTACTTC. Protein product: CARSLVTGLAGDQETQYF.

Written as DNA, the CDR3 is TGTGCCAGCAGCATGAACCGGGACAGGGGGCGAATGAATGAGCAGTTCTTC. Protein product: CASSMNRDRGRMNEQFF. The rearrangement links TRBV9 to TRBJ2-1; TRBD1 aligns across 12 bases. The V segment lost 4 bases and the J segment 7 bases; nucleotides outside the gene matches: 12. The CDR3 covers 17 residues. CDR1 is SGDLS, CDR2 YYNGEE, per germline.

The chain has TRBV9 and TRBJ2-3, with 8 nucleotides matching TRBD2. J gave up 5 bases and V 5 bases, and 7 bases lay outside the gene matches. Looked up from germline, CDR1 is SGDLS and CDR2 is YYNGEE. The CDR3 covers 14 residues. The CDR3 nucleotides are TGTGCCAGCAGTCCGGGAGGGCCGGGAGATACGCAGTATTTT. This translates into CASSPGGPGDTQYF.

CDR3 coding DNA: TGTGCCAGCAGCCTAAACAACGGCAGGGGGCTCGCGGAGCAGTACTTC. Protein product: CASSLNNGRGLAEQYF. The chain combines TRBV7-9 with TRBJ2-7; 8 bases line up with TRBD1. The germline V gene encodes CDR1 SEHNR and CDR2 FQNEAQ (reference sequence). V was clipped by 5 bases and J by 7 bases; unmatched bases: 16. The CDR3 contains 16 residues.

CDR3 sequence reads: CASSYSPRGSYNEQFF. CDR3 in DNA: TGTGCCAGCAGTTACTCCCCCCGGGGCTCCTACAATGAGCAGTTCTTC. This sequence joins TRBV6-5 and TRBJ2-1, with D possibly TRBD2 on 5 matching bases. This CDR3 region has 16 residues. Trimming removed 0 bases from V and 0 bases from J, with 9 bases in between. Germline V gene lookup returns CDR1 MNHEY and CDR2 SVGAGI.

J is TRBJ2-3 and V is TRBV4-1; D may be TRBD1 or TRBD2 (5 bases each). Trimming removed 3 bases from V and 2 bases from J, with 18 bases in between. The CDR3 loop spans 17 amino acids. CDR1 MGHRA and CDR2 YSYEKL come from the germline V gene. This CDR3 reads CASSHGGGGTNTDTQYF. The CDR3 coding sequence is TGCGCCAGCAGCCACGGTGGGGGTGGTACTAACACAGATACGCAGTATTTT.

This clone was seen just once. The J gene is TRBJ2-2, the V gene TRBV9; D gene uncertain. Trimming cost V 4 bases and J 4 bases, with 11 bases left between them. Germline loops: CDR1 SGDLS, CDR2 YYNGEE. The CDR3 has 14 amino acids. The chain's CDR3 is CASSPYMGTGELFF. CDR3 nucleotides: TGTGCCAGCAGCCCCTACATGGGCACCGGGGAGCTGTTTTTT.

Details on this clone: The same CDR3 also results from other DNA sequences found in this sample. The chain uses TRBV28 and TRBJ1-5; maybe TRBD1 (5 bases). Germline V gene lookup returns CDR1 MDHEN and CDR2 SYDVKM. The CDR3 covers 15 residues. With 0 bases removed from V and 0 bases from J, the gap between germline ends came to 6 bases. CDR3 sequence reads: CASSLWGDSNQPQHF. CDR3 nucleotides: TGTGCCAGCAGTTTATGGGGGGATAGCAATCAGCCCCAGCATTTT.

This clone was counted only a few times. The chain carries TRBV7-3 and TRBJ2-7; 8 positions agree with TRBD2. CDR3 length: 12 amino acids. CDR1 is SGHTA and CDR2 is FQGTGA in the germline V gene. V trimming: 4 bases; J trimming: 5 bases; junction bases outside the gene matches: 1. The CDR3 spells CASSSLADEQYF. The CDR3 nucleotides read TGTGCCAGCAGCTCACTAGCGGACGAGCAGTACTTC.